This T cell receptor (beta chain) emerged from a study of beta chain features in type 1 diabetes. The investigators reverse transcribed all of the isolated RNA, so they sequenced expressed TCRB transcripts. Clones were read by immunoSEQ multiplex PCR, and TCRdb kept only the in-frame ones, dropping some. This table holds 450,000 or so clones, around 10% found once. In the case of this clone: Antigen unknown.

Study findings and constraints: Within the patient group, naive, central memory and Treg TCRB repertoires appeared more similar to each other than within healthy donors.

The CDR3 extends over 16 amino acids. Germline V gene data show CDR1 as SEHNR and CDR2 as FQNEAQ (reference sequence). V was pared by 1 base and J by 5 bases, with 17 bases between. The specimen was naive CD4+ T cells from blood. The chain carries TRBV7-9 and TRBJ2-5; D is possibly TRBD1 (6 bases). This TCR derives from a woman younger than 35 in good health. CDR3 coding DNA: TGTGCCAGCAGCTTAGGAGCCGGAACAGGGATTGAGACCCAGTACTTC. Translation: CASSLGAGTGIETQYF.